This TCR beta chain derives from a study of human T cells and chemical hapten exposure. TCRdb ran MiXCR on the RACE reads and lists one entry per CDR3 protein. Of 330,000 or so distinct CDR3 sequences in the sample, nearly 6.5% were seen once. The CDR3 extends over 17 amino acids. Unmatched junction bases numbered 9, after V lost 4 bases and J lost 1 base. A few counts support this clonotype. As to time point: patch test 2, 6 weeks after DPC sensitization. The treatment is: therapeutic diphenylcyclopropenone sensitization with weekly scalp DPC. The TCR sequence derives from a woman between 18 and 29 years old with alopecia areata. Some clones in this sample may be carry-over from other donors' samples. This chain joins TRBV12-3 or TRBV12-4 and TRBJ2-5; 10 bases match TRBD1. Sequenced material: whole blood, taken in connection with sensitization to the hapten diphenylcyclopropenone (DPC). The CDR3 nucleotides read TGTGCCAGCAGTTCCCCAGCCGGGACAGGGGTCCAAGAGACCCAGTACTTC. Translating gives CASSSPAGTGVQETQYF.